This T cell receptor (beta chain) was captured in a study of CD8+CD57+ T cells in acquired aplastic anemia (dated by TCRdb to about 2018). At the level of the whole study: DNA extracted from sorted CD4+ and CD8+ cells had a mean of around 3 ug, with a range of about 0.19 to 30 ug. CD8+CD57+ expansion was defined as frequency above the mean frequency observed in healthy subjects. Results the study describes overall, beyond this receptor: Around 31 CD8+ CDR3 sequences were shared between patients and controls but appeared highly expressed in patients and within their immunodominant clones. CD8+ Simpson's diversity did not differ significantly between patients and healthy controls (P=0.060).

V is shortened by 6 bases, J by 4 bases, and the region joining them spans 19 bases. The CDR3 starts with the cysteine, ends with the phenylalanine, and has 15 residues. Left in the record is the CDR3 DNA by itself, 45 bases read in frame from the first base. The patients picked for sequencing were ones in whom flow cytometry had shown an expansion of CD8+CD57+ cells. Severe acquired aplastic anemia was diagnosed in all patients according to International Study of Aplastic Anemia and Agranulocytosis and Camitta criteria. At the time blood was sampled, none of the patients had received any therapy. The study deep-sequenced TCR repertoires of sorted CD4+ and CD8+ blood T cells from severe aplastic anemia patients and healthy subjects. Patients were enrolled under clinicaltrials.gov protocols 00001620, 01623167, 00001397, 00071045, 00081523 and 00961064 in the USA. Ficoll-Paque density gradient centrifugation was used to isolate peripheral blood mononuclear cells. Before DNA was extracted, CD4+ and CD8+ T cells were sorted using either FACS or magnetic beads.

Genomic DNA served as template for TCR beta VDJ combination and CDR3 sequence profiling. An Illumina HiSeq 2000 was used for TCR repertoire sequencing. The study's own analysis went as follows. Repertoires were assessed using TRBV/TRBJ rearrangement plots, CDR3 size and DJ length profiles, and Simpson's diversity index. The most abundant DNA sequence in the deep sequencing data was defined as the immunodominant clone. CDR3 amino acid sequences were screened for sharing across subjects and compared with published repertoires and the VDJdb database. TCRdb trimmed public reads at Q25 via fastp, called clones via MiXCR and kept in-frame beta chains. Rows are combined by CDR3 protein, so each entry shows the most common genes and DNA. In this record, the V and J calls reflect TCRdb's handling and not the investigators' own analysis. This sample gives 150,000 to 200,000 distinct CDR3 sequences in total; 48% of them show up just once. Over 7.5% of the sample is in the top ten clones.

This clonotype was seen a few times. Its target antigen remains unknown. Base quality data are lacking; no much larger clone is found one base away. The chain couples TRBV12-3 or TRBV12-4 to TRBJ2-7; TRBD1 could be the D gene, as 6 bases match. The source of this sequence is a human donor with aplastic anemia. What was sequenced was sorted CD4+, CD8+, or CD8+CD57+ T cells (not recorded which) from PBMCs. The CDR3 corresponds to CASSHIKQGVYEQYF. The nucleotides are TGTGCCAGCAGCCACATAAAACAGGGCGTTTACGAGCAGTACTTC.